This T cell receptor beta chain was obtained from a study of low-dose radiotherapy and immunotherapy resistance in tumors. About the study: The regimen for patients comprised intravenous nivolumab 240 mg every two weeks plus intravenous ipilimumab 1 mg/kg every six weeks.

Both TCRalpha and TCRbeta chains were reverse transcribed with V-gene-specific primers. TCR amplification used 20 to 25 PCR cycles, a constant-region primer and a V-primer adapter. TCRdb used MiXCR to reprocess the reads, holding one entry per CDR3 protein. The sample lists 13,000 or so distinct CDR3 sequences; 76% were seen once. The treatment that donors received included nivolumab, ipilimumab, aspirin, low-dose cyclophosphamide and low-dose radiotherapy. The CDR3 contains 15 residues. Germline values: CDR1 MDHEN, CDR2 SYDVKM. The germline V and J ends were trimmed by 6 bases and 4 bases, with 15 bases remaining between them.

This chain connects TRBV28 to TRBJ1-4; the D is unclear. The TCR was taken from a human donor with advanced metastatic prostate, ovarian, gallbladder or colorectal cancer (not recorded which). This table probably holds off-target reads from a library built for another chain. CDR3 bases: TGTGCCAGCAGCCCTACGTCAGCCTTTAATGAAAAACTGTTTTTT. It yields the protein CASSPTSAFNEKLFF. The variable domain in full, completed from reference TRBV28 and TRBJ1-4, reads DVKVTQSSRYLVKRTGEKVFLECVQDMDHENMFWYRQDPGLGLRLIYFSYDVKMKEKGDIPEGYSVSREKKERFSLILESASTNQTSMYLCASSPTSAFNEKLFFGSGTQLSVL.